The T cell receptor (beta chain) described here comes from a study of regulatory T cells in long-lasting Graves disease. Whole-study results and caveats: Among samples with persistent disease, TRBV28, TRBJ1-2 and TRBJ2-5 were favored.

Sample time point: persistent/refractory GD, antithyroid drugs over 5 years with positive TRAb. Preparation of the TCR library used RNA extracted from PBMCs. To make TCR beta libraries, researchers used iRepertoire HTBI primers and Arm-PCR of CDR3 regions. TCRdb recomputed calls from the multiplex PCR reads with MiXCR, one row per CDR3 protein. The sample consists of hundreds of thousands of distinct CDR3 sequences, 25% to 35% of them appearing once. Germline V gene lookup returns CDR1 LNHDA and CDR2 SQIVND (reference sequence). CDR3 length: 14 amino acids. The J segment lost 4 bases and the V segment lost 7 bases, leaving 6 bases of the junction unmatched. In regard to this clonotype: The antigen is not known.

The V call is TRBV19, the J call TRBJ2-2; 7 positions agree with TRBD1. The sequence came from a female donor with Graves disease. The sequenced sample was peripheral blood mononuclear cells (PBMCs), obtained when the disease was refractory, from a patient treated with antithyroid drugs. CDR3 DNA: TGTGCCAGTAAAAAACAGGGGATCACCGGGGAGCTGTTTTTT. This encodes CASKKQGITGELFF.